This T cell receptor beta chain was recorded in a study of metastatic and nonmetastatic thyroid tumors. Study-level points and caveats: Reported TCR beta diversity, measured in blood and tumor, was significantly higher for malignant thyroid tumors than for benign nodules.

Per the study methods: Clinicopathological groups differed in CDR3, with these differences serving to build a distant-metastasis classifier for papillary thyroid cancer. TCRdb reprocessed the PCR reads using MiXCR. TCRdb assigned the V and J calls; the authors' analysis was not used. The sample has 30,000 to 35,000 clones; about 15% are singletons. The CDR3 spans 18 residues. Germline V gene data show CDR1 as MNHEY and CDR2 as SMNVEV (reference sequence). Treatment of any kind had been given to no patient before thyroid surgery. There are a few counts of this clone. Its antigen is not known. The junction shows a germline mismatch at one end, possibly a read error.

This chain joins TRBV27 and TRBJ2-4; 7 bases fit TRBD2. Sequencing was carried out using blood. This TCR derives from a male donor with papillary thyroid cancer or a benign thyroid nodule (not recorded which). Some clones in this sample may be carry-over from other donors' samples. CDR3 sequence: CASSLSGLEGGPTNIKYF. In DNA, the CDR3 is TGTGCCAGCAGTTTATCTGGACTAGAGGGAGGGCCGACAAACATTAAGTACTTC.